A single sample gave rise to the 29 T cell receptor beta chains below, sequenced in a study of blood T cell repertoires in COVID-19. Using immunoSEQ multiplex PCR, the repertoire was profiled, and TCRdb retains in-frame clones only, with some absent. The sample holds 160,000 or so clones, over 75% seen once. The sequenced sample was PBMCs or T cells enriched from blood (not recorded which). These receptors came from a man aged 40-50 years who had recovered from COVID-19.

The chain couples TRBV27 to TRBJ2-2, with 7 bases matching TRBD1. The CDR3 is 18 amino acids. Trimming at V came to 3 bases and at J to 1 base, leaving 11 bases not matched to a gene. Germline V gene lookup returns CDR1 MNHEY and CDR2 SMNVEV (reference sequence). The CDR3 bases are TGTGCCAGCAGTTTCAAGAGGGGGCGCGCTTTGAACACCGGGGAGCTGTTTTTT. This sequence encodes CASSFKRGRALNTGELFF.

The chain employs TRBV5-1 and TRBJ2-3; 7 positions match TRBD2. The J segment lost 11 bases and the V segment lost 0 bases, leaving 6 bases of the junction unmatched. The CDR3 runs 13 residues. Per the germline V gene, CDR1 is SGHRS and CDR2 is YFSETQ. CDR3: CASSLAGEGGQYF. In DNA, the CDR3 is TGCGCCAGCAGCTTGGCGGGGGAGGGCGGGCAGTATTTT.

This clone was seen just once. This chain joins TRBV5-1 and TRBJ1-1; 9 nucleotides align to TRBD1. After removal of 5 bases from V and 13 bases from J, the junction contained 18 bases not matched to a gene. The CDR3 has 15 amino acids. Germline V CDR1 and CDR2: SGHRS, YFSETQ. CDR3 in DNA: TGCGCCAGCAGACCCCAGGGGGGACAGGGCCTATGGGGTTTCTTT. Translated: CASRPQGGQGLWGFF.

This clone has a count of ten or more. The genes are TRBV19 and TRBJ1-1; 7 positions match TRBD1. The germline CDR1 and CDR2 sequences are LNHDA and SQIVND (reference sequence). The CDR3 length is 17 residues. V dropped 1 base and J dropped 0; count of bases not matched to a gene: 8. The CDR3 DNA is TGTGCCAGTAGTATAGTAAGTACGGGACAGTTGAACACTGAAGCTTTCTTT. As protein: CASSIVSTGQLNTEAFF.

V gene TRBV12-5 combines with J gene TRBJ2-5; 9 bases align to TRBD1. Germline V gene lookup returns CDR1 LGHNT and CDR2 FRNRAP. The CDR3 runs 19 residues. V trimming: 6 bases; J trimming: 5 bases; junction bases outside the gene matches: 22. The CDR3 nucleotides are TGTGCTAGTGGCTTCCTCATCCGCGAGGACAGGGGAGACGGGGAGACCCAGTACTTC. Translated: CASGFLIREDRGDGETQYF.

This clone has only one observation. The V gene is TRBV5-1, the J gene TRBJ2-5, with 8 bases fitting TRBD2. CDR1 SGHRS and CDR2 YFSETQ come from the germline V gene. CDR3 length: 14 amino acids. With V trimmed by 0 bases and J by 2 bases, 0 bases remained unmatched. CDR3: CASSLAGGQETQYF. The DNA for the CDR3 is TGCGCCAGCAGCTTGGCGGGGGGGCAAGAGACCCAGTACTTC.

V is TRBV19 and J is TRBJ2-5, with 7 bases fitting TRBD2. This CDR3 comprises 16 residues. The germline V gene has CDR1 LNHDA and CDR2 SQIVND (reference sequence). The V gene end was trimmed by 2 bases and the J gene end by 2 bases; junction bases not matched to a gene: 8. The CDR3 region has the DNA TGTGCCAGTAGTATAAATCGGGACTACTATCAAGAGACCCAGTACTTC. It specifies CASSINRDYYQETQYF.

This chain links TRBV18 with TRBJ1-2, with TRBD1 matching 8 bases. Germline CDR1 reads KGHSH; CDR2 reads LQKENI. Germline trimming cut 0 bases from V and 3 bases from J; bases unmatched to any gene: 9. The CDR3 is 17 residues long. DNA for the CDR3: TGTGCCAGCTCACCACCGCGTGGACAGGGAGTCGACTATGGCTACACCTTC. Its translation is CASSPPRGQGVDYGYTF.

In nucleotides, the CDR3 is TGTGCCAGCAGCCGGACAGGGGTCCAGCCCCAGCATTTT. Translating it yields CASSRTGVQPQHF. The chain uses TRBV25-1 and TRBJ1-5; 9 bases match TRBD1. Germline V gene data show CDR1 as MGHDK and CDR2 as SYGVNS. CDR3 length equals 13 residues. Unmatched junction bases numbered 4, after V lost 6 bases and J lost 7 bases.

J is TRBJ1-1 and V is TRBV5-1; 10 positions match TRBD1. V shed 0 bases, J shed 3 bases, and the junction held 2 bases outside the gene matches. The CDR3 is 15 amino acids. Germline CDR1 and CDR2: SGHRS and YFSETQ. In nucleotides, the CDR3 is TGCGCCAGCAGCTTGGTGGGACAGGGGTACACTGAAGCTTTCTTT. Translation gives CASSLVGQGYTEAFF.

This clone was counted a few times. The rearrangement joins TRBV5-5 to TRBJ1-4, with D tentatively TRBD1 (6 bases). Germline lookup yields CDR1 SGHKS and CDR2 YYEKEE (reference sequence). The CDR3 consists of 16 residues. V was shortened by 2 bases and J by 0 bases, with 11 bases between the two germline ends. CDR3 sequence: CASSLDGGATNEKLFF. CDR3 bases: TGTGCCAGCAGCTTAGATGGGGGCGCAACTAATGAAAAACTGTTTTTT.

The chain uses TRBV5-1 and TRBJ1-1; D uncertain. V was pared by 0 bases and J by 0 bases, with 9 bases between. This CDR3 is 15 amino acids long. From germline, CDR1 is SGHRS and CDR2 YFSETQ. CDR3 sequence: CASSLGLNMNTEAFF. CDR3 nucleotide sequence: TGCGCCAGCAGCTTGGGTCTGAACATGAACACTGAAGCTTTCTTT.

J is TRBJ2-1 and V is TRBV2, with D tentatively TRBD2 (6 bases). V dropped 4 bases and J dropped 2 bases, with 12 bases sitting between them. The CDR3 extends over 15 amino acids. Per the germline V gene, CDR1 is SNHLY and CDR2 is FYNNEI. DNA for the CDR3: TGTGCCAGCAGTGGGTGGCGGGGAGCCTACAATGAGCAGTTCTTC. Amino acids: CASSGWRGAYNEQFF.

The chain combines TRBV15 with TRBJ1-5; 10 bases align to TRBD1. CDR3 size: 16 residues. Looked up from germline, CDR1 is LNHNV and CDR2 is YYDKDF (reference sequence). The ends lost 0 bases at V and 4 bases at J; junction bases unmatched: 3. The CDR3 DNA is TGTGCCACCAGCAGAGAACCGGGACAGGGGAATCAGCCCCAGCATTTT. Protein sequence: CATSREPGQGNQPQHF.

The gene calls are TRBV29-1 and TRBJ2-1; 8 nucleotides align to TRBD1. CDR1 and CDR2 from the germline V gene are SQVTM and ANQGSEA. Germline trimming cut 3 bases from V and 8 bases from J; bases unmatched to any gene: 3. There are 12 residues in the CDR3. CDR3: CSVESGGYEQFF. CDR3 coding DNA: TGCAGCGTTGAGTCAGGGGGCTATGAGCAGTTCTTC.

The rearrangement joins TRBV25-1 to TRBJ1-1, with D possibly TRBD1 on 5 matching bases. Between the trimmed V and J ends, which lost 4 bases and 1 base, there was a span of 7 bases. Germline CDR1 reads MGHDK; CDR2 reads SYGVNS. The CDR3 loop spans 13 amino acids. The CDR3 nucleotides are TGTGCCAGCAGTGGACAGCCGAACACTGAAGCTTTCTTT. Residues: CASSGQPNTEAFF. Full variable domain (remainder filled in from reference TRBV25-1 and TRBJ1-1): EADIYQTPRYLVIGTGKKITLECSQTMGHDKMYWYQQDPGMELHLIHYSYGVNSTEKGDLSSESTVSRIRTEHFPLTLESARPSHTSQYLCASSGQPNTEAFFGQGTRLTVV.

The CDR3: CASSPDRDRNGYTF. CDR3 nucleotides: TGTGCCAGCAGCCCGGACAGAGATAGGAATGGCTACACCTTC. The V gene is TRBV5-8, the J gene TRBJ1-2; TRBD1 might be the D (6 bases). Looked up from germline, CDR1 is SGHTS and CDR2 is YDEGEE. The V end was cut by 4 bases, the J end by 6 bases, with 16 bases between. This CDR3 is built from 14 residues.

The gene calls are TRBV10-1 and TRBJ1-5; 9 nucleotides agree with TRBD1. J lost 5 bases, V lost 11 bases, and 4 bases had no gene match. CDR1 is WNHNN, CDR2 SYGVQD, per germline (reference sequence). The CDR3 spans 12 residues. CDR3 loop: CAVHRGHQPQHF. CDR3 nucleotides: TGCGCCGTGCACAGGGGGCATCAGCCCCAGCATTTT.

The V call is TRBV2, the J call TRBJ2-5; the match to TRBD1 covers 11 bases. This CDR3 spans 16 amino acids. The V gene end was trimmed by 5 bases and the J gene end by 5 bases; junction bases not matched to a gene: 10. From germline, CDR1 is SNHLY and CDR2 FYNNEI. CDR3 bases: TGTGCCAGCAGTCGAGGAGGGACAGGGGGAATGGAGACCCAGTACTTC. Translation: CASSRGGTGGMETQYF.

This clone was seen at least ten times. The chain joins TRBV7-2 to TRBJ1-4; TRBD1 aligns across 7 bases. The CDR3 is 16 amino acids. CDR1 and CDR2 from the germline V gene are SGHTA and FQGNSA. Germline trimming cut 2 bases from V and 2 bases from J; bases unmatched to any gene: 5. CDR3 residues: CASSLLVGQTNEKLFF. CDR3 coding DNA: TGTGCCAGCAGCTTATTAGTGGGACAGACTAATGAAAAACTGTTTTTT.

The chain recombines TRBV11-2 with TRBJ1-2; TRBD1 aligns across 8 bases. CDR1 is SGHAT, CDR2 FQNNGV, per germline. V gave up 5 bases and J gave up 7 bases; unmatched junction bases: 9. This CDR3 comprises 14 residues. CDR3 sequence: CASSTRTGTIGYTF. Written as DNA, the CDR3 is TGTGCCAGCAGCACCCGGACAGGGACCATTGGCTACACCTTC.

This clone appeared once. J is TRBJ2-6 and V is TRBV2; 9 bases are a match to TRBD2. The V and J ends lost 8 bases and 4 bases, in that order; junction bases with no gene match: 9. The CDR3 runs 16 residues. Germline V CDR1 and CDR2: SNHLY, FYNNEI. This CDR3 reads CASVGLAASGANVLTF. DNA of the CDR3: TGTGCCAGCGTGGGACTAGCCGCCTCGGGGGCCAACGTCCTGACTTTC.

The chain employs TRBV21-1 and TRBJ2-4; TRBD1, as called in the table, went unchecked against the DNA. TRBV21-1 is noted as a pseudogene. CDR3 length: 19 residues. The chain's CDR3 is CASSKGSGQDNLAKNIQYF. DNA of the CDR3: TGTGCCAGCAGCAAAGGGTCAGGACAGGACAACCTAGCCAAAAACATTCAGTACTTC.

The V gene is TRBV5-5, the J gene TRBJ2-2, with 10 bases identical to TRBD1. CDR3 size: 16 residues. V was pared by 2 bases and J by 5 bases, with 6 bases of the junction left unmatched. CDR1 and CDR2 (germline): SGHKS, YYEKEE (reference sequence). CDR3 bases: TGTGCCAGCAGCTTACCCGGGACAGGGGTGACCGGGGAGCTGTTTTTT. Protein: CASSLPGTGVTGELFF.

In this sample, this clone turned up once. This chain joins TRBV27 and TRBJ1-4, with a tentative D call TRBD1 (5 bases). V lost 5 bases to trimming and J lost 2 bases, with 12 bases between them. This CDR3 region has 15 residues. In germline, CDR1 is MNHEY, CDR2 SMNVEV (reference sequence). CDR3 amino acids: CASSTLAGTNEKLFF. The CDR3, as DNA: TGTGCCAGCAGTACCCTTGCAGGGACTAATGAAAAACTGTTTTTT. Variable domain in full (rest from reference TRBV27 and TRBJ1-4): EAQVTQNPRYLITVTGKKLTVTCSQNMNHEYMSWYRQDPGLGLRQIYYSMNVEVTDKGDVPEGYKVSRKEKRNFPLILESPSPNQTSLYFCASSTLAGTNEKLFFGSGTQLSVL.

The chain employs TRBV6-5 and TRBJ2-7; no clear D. Germline V gene sequence: CDR1 MNHEY, CDR2 SVGAGI. The CDR3 has 11 residues. The V end lost 8 bases, the J end lost 6 bases, and 11 bases lay between the germline ends. The CDR3 nucleotides read TGTGCCAGCCTAGGTGGCTCCGAGCAGTACGTC. This gives the protein CASLGGSEQYV.

The V gene is TRBV19, the J gene TRBJ2-7; 10 bases agree with TRBD2. Germline values: CDR1 LNHDA, CDR2 SQIVND (reference sequence). This CDR3 is 15 amino acids long. V shed 11 bases, J shed 8 bases, and the junction held 18 bases outside the gene matches. The CDR3 nucleotides read TGTGCCCCGCGGGGCCATAAGCGGGGGGGCCTGCAGCAGTACGTC. Protein sequence: CAPRGHKRGGLQQYV.

The rearrangement joins TRBV7-3 to TRBJ2-5; 12 bases match TRBD2. The CDR3 sequence is 15 residues long. Germline CDR1 SGHTA, CDR2 FQGTGA. J lost 5 bases, V lost 2 bases, and 3 bases had no gene match. The CDR3 region is CASSLLAGGAETQYF. The CDR3 nucleotides read TGTGCCAGCAGCTTACTAGCGGGGGGGGCTGAGACCCAGTACTTC.

V is TRBV4-1 and J is TRBJ2-3; 11 positions match TRBD2. The V gene end was trimmed by 6 bases and the J gene end by 5 bases; junction bases not matched to a gene: 7. The germline gives CDR1 MGHRA, CDR2 YSYEKL. The CDR3 runs 15 residues. In nucleotides, the CDR3 is TGCGCCAGCAGAGGGTGGCTAGCGGGGGGAGATACGCAGTATTTT. Translating it yields CASRGWLAGGDTQYF.